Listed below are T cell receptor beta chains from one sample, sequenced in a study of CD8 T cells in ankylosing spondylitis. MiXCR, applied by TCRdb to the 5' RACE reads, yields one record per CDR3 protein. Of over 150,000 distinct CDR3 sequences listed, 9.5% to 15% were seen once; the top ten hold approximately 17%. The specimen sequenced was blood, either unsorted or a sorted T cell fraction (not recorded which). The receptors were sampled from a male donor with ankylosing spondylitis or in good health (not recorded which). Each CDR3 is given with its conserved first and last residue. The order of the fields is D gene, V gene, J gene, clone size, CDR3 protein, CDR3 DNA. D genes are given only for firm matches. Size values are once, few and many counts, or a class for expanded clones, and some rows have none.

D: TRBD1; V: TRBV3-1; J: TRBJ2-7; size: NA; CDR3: CASSGTAFYEQYF; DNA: TGTGCCAGCAGCGGGACAGCGTTCTACGAGCAGTACTTC
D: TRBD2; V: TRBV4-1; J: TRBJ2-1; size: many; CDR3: CASSQELAGYNEQFF; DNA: TGCGCCAGCAGCCAAGAACTAGCGGGCTACAATGAGCAGTTCTTC
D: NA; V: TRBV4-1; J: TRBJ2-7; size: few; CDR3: CASSQETTGPWGEQYF; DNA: TGCGCCAGCAGCCAAGAAACAACGGGGCCGTGGGGTGAGCAGTACTTC
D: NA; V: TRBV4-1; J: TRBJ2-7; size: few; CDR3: CASIDVEQYF; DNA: TGCGCCAGCATAGATGTGGAGCAGTACTTC
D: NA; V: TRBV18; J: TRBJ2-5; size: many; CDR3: CASSPRTVQETQYF; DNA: TGTGCCAGCTCACCCCGGACAGTCCAAGAGACCCAGTACTTC
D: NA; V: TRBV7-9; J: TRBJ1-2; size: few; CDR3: CASSLAIEGTYGYTF; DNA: TGTGCCAGCAGCTTAGCAATTGAAGGGACCTATGGCTACACCTTC
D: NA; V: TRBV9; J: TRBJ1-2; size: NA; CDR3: CASSVGTASYGYTF; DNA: TGTGCCAGCAGCGTAGGTACGGCGAGTTATGGCTACACCTTC
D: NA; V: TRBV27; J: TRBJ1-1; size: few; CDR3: CASRLTGLGSTEAFF; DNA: TGTGCCAGCAGGCTTACAGGGCTGGGGAGCACTGAAGCTTTCTTT
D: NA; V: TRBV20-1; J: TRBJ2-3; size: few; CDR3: CSADGRLSGLTDTQYF; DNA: TGCAGTGCTGACGGACGACTTAGCGGACTAACAGATACGCAGTATTTT
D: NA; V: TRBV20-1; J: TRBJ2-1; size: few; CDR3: CSARAPAEQFF; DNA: TGCAGTGCTAGAGCCCCCGCCGAGCAGTTCTTC
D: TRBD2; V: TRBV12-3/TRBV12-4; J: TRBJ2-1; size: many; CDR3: CASSLMGLPLWGEQFF; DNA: TGTGCCAGCAGTTTAATGGGACTACCTTTGTGGGGTGAGCAGTTCTTC
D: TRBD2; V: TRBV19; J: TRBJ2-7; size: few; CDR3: CASSITGGTYEQYF; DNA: TGTGCCAGTAGTATAACGGGGGGGACCTACGAGCAGTACTTC
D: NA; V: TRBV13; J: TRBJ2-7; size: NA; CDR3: CASSIRGTVFYEQYF; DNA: TGTGCCAGCAGCATCAGGGGTACGGTCTTCTACGAGCAGTACTTC
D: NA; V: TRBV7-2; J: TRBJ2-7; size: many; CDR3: CASSLAMVQEQYF; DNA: TGTGCCAGCAGCTTAGCCATGGTCCAGGAGCAGTACTTC
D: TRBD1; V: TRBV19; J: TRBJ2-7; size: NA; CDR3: CATVPGQGAYEQYF; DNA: TGTGCCACCGTACCGGGACAGGGGGCGTACGAGCAGTACTTC
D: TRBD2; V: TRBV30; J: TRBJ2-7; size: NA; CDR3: CAWSPPGLAGGLYEQYF; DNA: TGTGCCTGGAGTCCCCCCGGACTAGCGGGAGGCCTCTACGAGCAGTACTTC
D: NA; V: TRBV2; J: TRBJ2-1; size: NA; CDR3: CASNPGVFYNEQFF; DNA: TGTGCCAGCAACCCAGGGGTGTTCTACAATGAGCAGTTCTTC
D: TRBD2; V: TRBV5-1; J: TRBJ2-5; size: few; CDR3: CASSWAPLAGNQETQYF; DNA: TGCGCCAGCAGCTGGGCCCCACTAGCGGGGAATCAAGAGACCCAGTACTTC
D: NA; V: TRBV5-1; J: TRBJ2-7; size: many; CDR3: CASSLLGYEQYF; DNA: TGCGCCAGCAGCTTGCTAGGCTACGAGCAGTACTTC
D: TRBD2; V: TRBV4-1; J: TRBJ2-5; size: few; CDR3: CASSPMGEGLETQYF; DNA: TGCGCCAGCAGCCCCATGGGGGAGGGGCTTGAGACCCAGTACTTC
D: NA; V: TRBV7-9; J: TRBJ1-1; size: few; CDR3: CASSLGESEAFF; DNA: TGTGCCAGCAGCTTAGGAGAGTCTGAAGCTTTCTTT
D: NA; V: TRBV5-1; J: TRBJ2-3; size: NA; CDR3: CASSPGWGERDTQYF; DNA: TGCGCCAGCAGCCCGGGATGGGGGGAGCGGGATACGCAGTATTTT
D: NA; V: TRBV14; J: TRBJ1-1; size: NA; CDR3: CASSQDLRNMNTEAFF; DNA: TGTGCCAGCAGCCAAGATTTACGGAACATGAACACTGAAGCTTTCTTT
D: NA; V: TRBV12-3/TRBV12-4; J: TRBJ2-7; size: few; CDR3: CASSRAGPYEQYF; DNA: TGTGCCAGCAGTCGCGCAGGGCCCTACGAGCAGTACTTC
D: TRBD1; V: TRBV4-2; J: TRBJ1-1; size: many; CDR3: CASSLPIRNRGDTEAFF; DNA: TGTGCCAGCAGCCTCCCGATAAGGAACAGGGGGGACACTGAAGCTTTCTTT
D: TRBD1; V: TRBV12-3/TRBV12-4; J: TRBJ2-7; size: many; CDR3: CASSPGTDEQYF; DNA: TGTGCCAGCAGTCCAGGGACAGACGAGCAGTACTTC
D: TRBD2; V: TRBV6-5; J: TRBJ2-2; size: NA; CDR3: CASSYSLAGGIGELFF; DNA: TGTGCCAGCAGTTACTCCCTAGCGGGAGGGATCGGGGAGCTGTTTTTT
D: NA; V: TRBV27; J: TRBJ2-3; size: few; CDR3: CASSLDRFTDTQYF; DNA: TGTGCCAGCAGCCTTGACAGGTTCACAGATACGCAGTATTTT
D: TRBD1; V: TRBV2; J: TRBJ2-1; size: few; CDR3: CASIRRQGGNEQFF; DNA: TGTGCCAGCATTAGAAGACAGGGCGGGAATGAGCAGTTCTTC
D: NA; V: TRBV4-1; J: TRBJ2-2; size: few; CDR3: CASSQVHSYRNTGELFF; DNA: TGCGCCAGCAGCCAAGTGCACTCATATCGGAACACCGGGGAGCTGTTTTTT
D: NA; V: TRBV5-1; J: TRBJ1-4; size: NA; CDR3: CASSSGRLEKLFF; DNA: TGCGCCAGCAGCTCGGGACGTCTTGAAAAACTGTTTTTT
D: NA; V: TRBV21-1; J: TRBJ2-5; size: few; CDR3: CASSPKAQGYETQYF; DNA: TGTGCCAGCAGCCCAAAGGCACAGGGATATGAGACCCAGTACTTC
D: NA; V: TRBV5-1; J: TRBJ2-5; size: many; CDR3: CASSLTGLKTQYF; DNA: TGCGCCAGCAGCTTGACAGGGTTGAAGACCCAGTACTTC
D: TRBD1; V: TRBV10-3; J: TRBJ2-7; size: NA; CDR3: CAISALPRQGPYEQYF; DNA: TGTGCCATCAGTGCCCTCCCCCGACAGGGGCCCTACGAGCAGTACTTC
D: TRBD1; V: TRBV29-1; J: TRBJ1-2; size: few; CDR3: CSIGSEGTEGYGYTF; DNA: TGCAGCATTGGGAGCGAGGGGACAGAGGGATATGGCTACACCTTC
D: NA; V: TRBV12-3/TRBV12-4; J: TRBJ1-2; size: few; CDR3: CASSTRYGYTF; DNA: TGTGCCAGCAGCACCCGATATGGCTACACCTTC
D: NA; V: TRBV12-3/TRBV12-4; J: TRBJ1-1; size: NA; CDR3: CASSSTHSINRGRRTEAFF; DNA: TGTGCCAGCAGTTCCACTCACTCTATTAACCGGGGCCGGAGAACTGAAGCTTTCTTT
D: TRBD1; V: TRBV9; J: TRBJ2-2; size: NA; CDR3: CASGGQGANTGELFF; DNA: TGTGCCAGCGGGGGGCAGGGGGCAAACACCGGGGAGCTGTTTTTT
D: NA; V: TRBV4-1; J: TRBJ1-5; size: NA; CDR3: CASNQRSDGRNQPQHF; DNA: TGCGCCAGCAACCAGCGCTCTGACGGTCGCAATCAGCCCCAGCATTTT
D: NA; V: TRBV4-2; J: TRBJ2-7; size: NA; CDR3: CASSLREGGPAYEQYF; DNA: TGTGCCAGCAGCCTGAGGGAAGGAGGCCCTGCCTACGAGCAGTACTTC
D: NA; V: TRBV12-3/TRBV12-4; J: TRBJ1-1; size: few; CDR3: CASTPVTLNTEAFF; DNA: TGTGCCAGCACCCCGGTGACCTTGAACACTGAAGCTTTCTTT
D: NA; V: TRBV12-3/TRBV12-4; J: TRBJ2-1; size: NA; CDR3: CASRGGGSNEQFF; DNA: TGTGCCAGCAGGGGGGGGGGCAGCAATGAGCAGTTCTTC
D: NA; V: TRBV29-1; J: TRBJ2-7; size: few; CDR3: CSVEFRENYPYEQYF; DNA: TGCAGCGTTGAATTCCGGGAGAATTACCCCTACGAGCAGTACTTC
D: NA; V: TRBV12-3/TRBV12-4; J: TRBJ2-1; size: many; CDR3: CASSLGGGLAPNNEQFF; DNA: TGTGCCAGCAGTTTAGGAGGGGGACTCGCACCGAACAATGAGCAGTTCTTC
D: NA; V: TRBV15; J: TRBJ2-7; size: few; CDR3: CATSLTGQGLLTYEQYF; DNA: TGTGCCACCAGCTTAACAGGGCAGGGACTCCTAACCTACGAGCAGTACTTC